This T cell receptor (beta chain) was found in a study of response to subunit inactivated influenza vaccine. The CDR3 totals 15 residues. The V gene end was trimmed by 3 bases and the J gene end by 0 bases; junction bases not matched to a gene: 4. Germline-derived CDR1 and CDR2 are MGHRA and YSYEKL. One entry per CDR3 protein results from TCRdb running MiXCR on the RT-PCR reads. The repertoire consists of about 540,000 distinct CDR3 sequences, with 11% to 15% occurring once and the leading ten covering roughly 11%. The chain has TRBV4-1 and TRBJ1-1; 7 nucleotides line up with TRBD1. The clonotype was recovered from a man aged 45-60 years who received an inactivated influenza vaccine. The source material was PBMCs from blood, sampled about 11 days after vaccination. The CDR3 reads CASSQSGTVNTEAFF. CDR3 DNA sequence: TGCGCCAGCAGCCAGTCCGGGACAGTGAACACTGAAGCTTTCTTT.